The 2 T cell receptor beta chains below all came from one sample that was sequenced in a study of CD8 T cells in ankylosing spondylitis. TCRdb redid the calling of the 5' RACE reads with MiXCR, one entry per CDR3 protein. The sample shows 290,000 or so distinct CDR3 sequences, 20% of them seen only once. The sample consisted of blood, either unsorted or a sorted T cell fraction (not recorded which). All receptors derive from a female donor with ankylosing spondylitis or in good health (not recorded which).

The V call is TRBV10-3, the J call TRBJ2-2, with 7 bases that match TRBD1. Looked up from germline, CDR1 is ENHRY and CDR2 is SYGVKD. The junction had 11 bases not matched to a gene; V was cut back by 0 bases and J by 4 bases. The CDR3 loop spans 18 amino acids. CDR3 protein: CAISESPLFRTGTGELFF. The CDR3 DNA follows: TGTGCCATCAGTGAGTCACCGCTGTTTAGGACAGGCACCGGGGAGCTGTTTTTT.

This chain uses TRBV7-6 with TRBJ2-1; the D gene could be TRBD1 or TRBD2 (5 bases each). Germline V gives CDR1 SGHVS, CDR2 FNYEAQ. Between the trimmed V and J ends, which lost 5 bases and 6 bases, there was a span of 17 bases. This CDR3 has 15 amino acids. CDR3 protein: CASSIRGLVGNEQFF. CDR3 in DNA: TGTGCCAGCAGCATCCGGGGCCTGGTCGGCAATGAGCAGTTCTTC.